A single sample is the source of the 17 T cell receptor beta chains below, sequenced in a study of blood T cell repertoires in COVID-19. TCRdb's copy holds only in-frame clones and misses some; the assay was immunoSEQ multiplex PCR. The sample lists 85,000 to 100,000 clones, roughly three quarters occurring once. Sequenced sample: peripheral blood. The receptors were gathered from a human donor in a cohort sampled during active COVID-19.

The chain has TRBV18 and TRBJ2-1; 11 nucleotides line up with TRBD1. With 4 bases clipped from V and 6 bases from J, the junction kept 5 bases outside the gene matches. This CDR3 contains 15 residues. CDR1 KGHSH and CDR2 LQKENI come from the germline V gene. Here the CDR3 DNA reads TGTGCCAGCTCACAGGGACAGGGGGTCGGCAATGAGCAGTTCTTC. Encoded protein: CASSQGQGVGNEQFF.

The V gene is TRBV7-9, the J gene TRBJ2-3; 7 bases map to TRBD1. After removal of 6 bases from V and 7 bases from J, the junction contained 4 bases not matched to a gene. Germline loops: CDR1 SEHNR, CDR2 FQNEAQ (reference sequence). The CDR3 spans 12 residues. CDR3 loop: CASRRQGYTQYF. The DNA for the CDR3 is TGTGCCAGCAGGCGACAGGGCTATACGCAGTATTTT.

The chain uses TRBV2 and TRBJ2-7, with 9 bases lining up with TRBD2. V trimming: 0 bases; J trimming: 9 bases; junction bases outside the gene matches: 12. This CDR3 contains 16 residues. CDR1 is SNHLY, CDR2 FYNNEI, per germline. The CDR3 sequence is CASSEAGLREGPGQYF. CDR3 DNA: TGTGCCAGCAGTGAAGCGGGATTGCGGGAGGGCCCCGGGCAGTACTTC.

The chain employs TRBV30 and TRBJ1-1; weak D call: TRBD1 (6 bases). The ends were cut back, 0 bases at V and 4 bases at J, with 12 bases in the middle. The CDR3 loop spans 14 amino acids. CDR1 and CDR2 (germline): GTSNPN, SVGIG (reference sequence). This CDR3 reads CAWSVGGGSTEAFF. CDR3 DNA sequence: TGTGCCTGGAGTGTGGGGGGCGGGAGCACTGAAGCTTTCTTT.

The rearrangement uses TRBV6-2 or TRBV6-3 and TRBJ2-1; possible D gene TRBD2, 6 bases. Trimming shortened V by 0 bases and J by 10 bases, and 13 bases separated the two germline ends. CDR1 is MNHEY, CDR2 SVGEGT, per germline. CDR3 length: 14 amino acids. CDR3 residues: CASSYSTPAGEQFF. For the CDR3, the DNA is TGTGCCAGCAGTTACTCGACTCCCGCGGGGGAGCAGTTCTTC.

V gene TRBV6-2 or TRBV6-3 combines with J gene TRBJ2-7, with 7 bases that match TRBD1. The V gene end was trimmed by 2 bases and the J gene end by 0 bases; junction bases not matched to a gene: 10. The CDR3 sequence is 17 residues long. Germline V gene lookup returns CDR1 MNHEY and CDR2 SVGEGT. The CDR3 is CASSYDIQGLHSYEQYF. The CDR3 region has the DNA TGTGCCAGCAGTTACGATATACAGGGGCTTCACTCCTACGAGCAGTACTTC.

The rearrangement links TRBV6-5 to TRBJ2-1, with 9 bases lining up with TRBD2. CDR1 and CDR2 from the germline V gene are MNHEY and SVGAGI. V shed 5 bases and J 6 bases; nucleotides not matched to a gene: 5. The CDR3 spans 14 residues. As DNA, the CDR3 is TGTGCCAGCAGTACGCTAGCGGGGCGCAATGAGCAGTTCTTC. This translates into CASSTLAGRNEQFF.

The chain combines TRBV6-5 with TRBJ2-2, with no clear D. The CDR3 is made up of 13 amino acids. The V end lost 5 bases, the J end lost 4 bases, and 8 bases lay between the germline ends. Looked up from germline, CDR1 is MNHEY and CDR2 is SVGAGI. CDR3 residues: CASSLSSTGELFF. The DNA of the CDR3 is TGTGCCAGCAGTCTCTCTAGCACCGGGGAGCTGTTTTTT.

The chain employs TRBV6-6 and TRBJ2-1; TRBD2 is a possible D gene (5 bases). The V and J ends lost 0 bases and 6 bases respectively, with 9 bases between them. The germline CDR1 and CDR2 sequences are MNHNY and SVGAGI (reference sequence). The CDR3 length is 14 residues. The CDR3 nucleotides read TGTGCCAGCAGTTACTCAGGGAGTATCAATGAGCAGTTCTTC. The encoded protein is CASSYSGSINEQFF.

As DNA, the CDR3 is TGTGCCAGCTGCGCGGCGAACAATGAGCAGTTCTTC. Protein product: CASCAANNEQFF. The chain combines TRBV6-5 with TRBJ2-1; D ambiguous. The V gene's germline CDR1 is MNHEY and CDR2 SVGAGI. This CDR3 contains 12 residues. Trimming cost V 8 bases and J 5 bases, with 10 bases left between them.

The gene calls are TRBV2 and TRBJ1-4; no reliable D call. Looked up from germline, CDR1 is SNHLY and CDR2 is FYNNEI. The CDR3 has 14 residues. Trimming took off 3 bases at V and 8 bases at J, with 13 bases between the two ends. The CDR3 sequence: CASSDLGSWEKLFF. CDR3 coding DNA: TGTGCCAGCAGTGACCTGGGCTCGTGGGAAAAACTGTTTTTT.

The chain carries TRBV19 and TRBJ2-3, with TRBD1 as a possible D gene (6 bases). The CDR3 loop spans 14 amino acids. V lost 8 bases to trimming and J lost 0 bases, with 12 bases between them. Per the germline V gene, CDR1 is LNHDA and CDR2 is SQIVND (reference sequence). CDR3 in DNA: TGTGCCAGTGGTGGGACAACTAGCACAGATACGCAGTATTTT. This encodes CASGGTTSTDTQYF.

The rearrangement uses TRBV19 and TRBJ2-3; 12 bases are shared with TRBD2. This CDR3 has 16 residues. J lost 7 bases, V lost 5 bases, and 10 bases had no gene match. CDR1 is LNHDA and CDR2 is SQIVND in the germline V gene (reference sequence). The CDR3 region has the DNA TGTGCCAGTAGTGGTCTAGCGGGAGGGCCCAATTATACGCAGTATTTT. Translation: CASSGLAGGPNYTQYF.

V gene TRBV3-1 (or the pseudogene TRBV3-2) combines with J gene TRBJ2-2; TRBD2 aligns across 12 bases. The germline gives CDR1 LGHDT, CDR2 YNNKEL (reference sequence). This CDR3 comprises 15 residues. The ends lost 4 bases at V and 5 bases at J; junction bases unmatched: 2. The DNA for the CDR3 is TGTGCCAGCAGCCTTGGACTAGCGGGAACCGGGGAGCTGTTTTTT. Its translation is CASSLGLAGTGELFF.

CDR3 sequence reads: CASSPEVGSDSPLHF. In nucleotides, the CDR3 is TGCGCCAGCAGCCCGGAGGTGGGGAGTGATTCACCCCTCCACTTT. The chain has TRBV5-1 and TRBJ1-6; D gene ambiguous. Germline values: CDR1 SGHRS, CDR2 YFSETQ. Trimming took 4 bases from V and 8 from J, leaving 16 bases between them. The CDR3 has 15 amino acids.

Written as DNA, the CDR3 is TGTGCCATCAGTGGGGACAACGAGCAGTACTTC. Translated: CAISGDNEQYF. V and J are TRBV10-3 and TRBJ2-7; D is perhaps TRBD1 (6 bases). This CDR3 has 11 amino acids. Trimming pared 4 bases from V and 5 bases from J, leaving 6 bases between. Germline CDR1 and CDR2: ENHRY and SYGVKD.

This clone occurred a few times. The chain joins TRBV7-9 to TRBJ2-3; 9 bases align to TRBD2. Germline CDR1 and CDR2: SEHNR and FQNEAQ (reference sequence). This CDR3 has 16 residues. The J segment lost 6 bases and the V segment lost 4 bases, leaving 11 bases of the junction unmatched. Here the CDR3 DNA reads TGTGCCAGCAGCTCGCCCCGACTAGCGGAAACCGATACGCAGTATTTT. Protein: CASSSPRLAETDTQYF.